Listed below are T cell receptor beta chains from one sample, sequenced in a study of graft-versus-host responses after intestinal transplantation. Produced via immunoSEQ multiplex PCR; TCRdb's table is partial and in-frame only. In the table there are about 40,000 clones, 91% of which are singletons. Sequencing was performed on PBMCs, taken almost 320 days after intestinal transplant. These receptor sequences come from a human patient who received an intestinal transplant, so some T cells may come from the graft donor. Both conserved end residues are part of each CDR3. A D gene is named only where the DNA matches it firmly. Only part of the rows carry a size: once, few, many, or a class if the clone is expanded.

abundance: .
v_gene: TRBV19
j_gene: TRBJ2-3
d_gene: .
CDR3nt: TGTGCCAGTAGTATAGGGACTAGCACAGATACGCAGTATTTT
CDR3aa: CASSIGTSTDTQYF

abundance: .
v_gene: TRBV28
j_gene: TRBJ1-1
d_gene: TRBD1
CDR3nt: TGTGCCAGCAGTTCGGGACAGCTTGAAGCTTTCTTT
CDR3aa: CASSSGQLEAFF

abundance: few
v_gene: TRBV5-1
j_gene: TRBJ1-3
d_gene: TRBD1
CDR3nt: TGCGCCAGCAGGTCTATCACAGGGGCTGGAAACACCATATATTTT
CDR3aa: CASRSITGAGNTIYF

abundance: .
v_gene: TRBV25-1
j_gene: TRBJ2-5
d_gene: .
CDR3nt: TGTGCCAGCAGTCCTGGCCCGCGGGGAAAGACCCAGTACTTC
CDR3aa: CASSPGPRGKTQYF

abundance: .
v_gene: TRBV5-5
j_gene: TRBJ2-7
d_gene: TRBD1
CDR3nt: TGTGCCAGCAGCTACTTCGGGACAGTCTCCTACGAGCAGTACTTC
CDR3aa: CASSYFGTVSYEQYF

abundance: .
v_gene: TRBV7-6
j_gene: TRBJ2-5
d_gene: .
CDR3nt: TGTGCCAGCAGCCCCTCACCGGGACACGATCGGGAGCAGTACTTC
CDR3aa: CASSPSPGHDREQYF

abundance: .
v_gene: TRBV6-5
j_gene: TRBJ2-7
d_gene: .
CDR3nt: TGTGCCAGCAGTGAAGAGGGAGGGGGCTACGAGCAGTACTTC
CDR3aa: CASSEEGGGYEQYF

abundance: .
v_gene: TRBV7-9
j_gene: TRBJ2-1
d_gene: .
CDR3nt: TGTGCCAGCAGCTTAGCAGGTGGGGGTAAGACCAATGAGCAGTTCTTC
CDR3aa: CASSLAGGGKTNEQFF

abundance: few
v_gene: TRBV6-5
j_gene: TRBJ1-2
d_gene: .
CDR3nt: TGTGCCAGCAGTGACCCCGACAGCATCTATGGCTACACCTTC
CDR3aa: CASSDPDSIYGYTF

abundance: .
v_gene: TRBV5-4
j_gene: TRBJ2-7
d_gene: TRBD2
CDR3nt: TGTGCCAGCAGCTTGCCACTAGCGGATTCCTACGAGCAGTACTTC
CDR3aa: CASSLPLADSYEQYF

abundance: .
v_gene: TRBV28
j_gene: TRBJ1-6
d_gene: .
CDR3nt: TGTGCCAGCAGTCTAGGGTATCCCCTCCACTTT
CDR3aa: CASSLGYPLHF

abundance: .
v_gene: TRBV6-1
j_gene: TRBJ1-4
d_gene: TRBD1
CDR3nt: TGTGCCAGATTACAGGGGGAAAAACTGTTTTTT
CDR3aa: CARLQGEKLFF

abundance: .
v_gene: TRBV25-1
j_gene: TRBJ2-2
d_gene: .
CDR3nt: TGTGCCAGCAGTGACCCCAGGGTCGGGGAGCTGTTTTTT
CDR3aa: CASSDPRVGELFF

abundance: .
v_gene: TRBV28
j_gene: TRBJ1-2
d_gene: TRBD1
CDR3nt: TGTGCCAGCTCTGGACAGGGGGCGAAAGGGGCTAACTATGGCTACACCTTC
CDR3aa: CASSGQGAKGANYGYTF

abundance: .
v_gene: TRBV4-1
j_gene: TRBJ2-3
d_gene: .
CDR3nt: TGCGCCAGCAGCCAGGCGGGACGGGGTACAGATACGCAGTATTTT
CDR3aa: CASSQAGRGTDTQYF

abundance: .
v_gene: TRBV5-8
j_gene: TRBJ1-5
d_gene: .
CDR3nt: TGTGCCAGCAGCTTCCGATTCATCAATCAGCCCCAGCATTTT
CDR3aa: CASSFRFINQPQHF

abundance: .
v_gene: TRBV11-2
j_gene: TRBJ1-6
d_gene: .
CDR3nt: TGTGCCAGCAGCTTGGGCGAATCACCCCTCCACTTT
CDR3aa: CASSLGESPLHF

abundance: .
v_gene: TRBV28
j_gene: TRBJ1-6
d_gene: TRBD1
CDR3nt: TGTGCCAGCAGTTTTACAGGGGATAGTTCACCCCTCCACTTT
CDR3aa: CASSFTGDSSPLHF

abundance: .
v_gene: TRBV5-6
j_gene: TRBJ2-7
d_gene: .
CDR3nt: TGTGCCAGCAGCTTGTGGCAGACCCACTCCTACGAGCAGTACTTC
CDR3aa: CASSLWQTHSYEQYF

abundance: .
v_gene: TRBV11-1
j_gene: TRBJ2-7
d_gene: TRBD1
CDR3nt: TGTGCCAGCAGCTTAGAGGGGACAGGGGTGTACGAGCAGTACTTC
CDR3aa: CASSLEGTGVYEQYF

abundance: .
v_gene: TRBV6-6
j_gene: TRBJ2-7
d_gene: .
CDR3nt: TGTGCCAGCAGTTACTACGCCCTCTCCTACGAGCAGTACTTC
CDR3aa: CASSYYALSYEQYF

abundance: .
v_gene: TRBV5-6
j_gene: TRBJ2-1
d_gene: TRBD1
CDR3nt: TGTGCCAGCAGCCCGAGGACAGGTGCGGAGCAGTTCTTC
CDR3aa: CASSPRTGAEQFF

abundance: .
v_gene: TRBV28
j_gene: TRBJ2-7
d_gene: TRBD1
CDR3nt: TGTGCCAGCAGTACATCCGGGACAGGGGGGAAGCAGTACTTC
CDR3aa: CASSTSGTGGKQYF

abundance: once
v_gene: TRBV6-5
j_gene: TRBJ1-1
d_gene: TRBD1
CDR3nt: TGTGCCAGCAGCCCCAGGGGGGGCACTGAAGCTTTCTTT
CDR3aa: CASSPRGGTEAFF

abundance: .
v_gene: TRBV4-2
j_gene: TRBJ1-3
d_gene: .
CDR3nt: TGTGCCAGCAGCCAAGAATCGTGGACTGGAAACACCATATATTTT
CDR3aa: CASSQESWTGNTIYF

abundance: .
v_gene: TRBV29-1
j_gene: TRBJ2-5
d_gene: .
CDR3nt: TGCAGCGTTAACCTCCGGAGAATCCAAGAGACCCAGTACTTC
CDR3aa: CSVNLRRIQETQYF

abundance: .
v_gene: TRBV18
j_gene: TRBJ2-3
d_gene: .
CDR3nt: TGTGCCAGCTCACCTGATAGCGTCATCACAGATACGCAGTATTTT
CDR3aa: CASSPDSVITDTQYF

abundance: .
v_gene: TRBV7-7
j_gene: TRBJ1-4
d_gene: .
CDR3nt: TGTGCTAGCAGCTTATGGGTTAATGAAAAACTGTTTTTT
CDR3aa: CASSLWVNEKLFF

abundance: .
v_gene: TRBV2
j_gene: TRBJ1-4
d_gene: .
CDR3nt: TGTGCCAGCATCGGCCGGACAGCTAATGAAAAACTGTTTTTT
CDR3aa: CASIGRTANEKLFF